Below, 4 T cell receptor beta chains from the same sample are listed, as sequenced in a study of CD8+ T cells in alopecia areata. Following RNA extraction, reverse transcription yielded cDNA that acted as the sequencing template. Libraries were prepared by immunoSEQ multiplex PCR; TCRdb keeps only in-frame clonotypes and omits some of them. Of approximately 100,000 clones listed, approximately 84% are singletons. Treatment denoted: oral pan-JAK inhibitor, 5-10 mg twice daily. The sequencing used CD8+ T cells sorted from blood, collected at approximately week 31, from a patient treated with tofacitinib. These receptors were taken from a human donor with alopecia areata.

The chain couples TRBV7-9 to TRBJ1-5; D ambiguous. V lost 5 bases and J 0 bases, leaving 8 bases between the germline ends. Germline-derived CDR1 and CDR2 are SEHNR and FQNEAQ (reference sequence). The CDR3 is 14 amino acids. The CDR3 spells CASSPPGSNQPQHF. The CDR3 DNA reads TGTGCCAGCAGCCCCCCCGGTAGCAATCAGCCCCAGCATTTT. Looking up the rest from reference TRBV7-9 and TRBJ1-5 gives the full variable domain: DTGVSQNPRHKITKRGQNVTFRCDPISEHNRLYWYRQTLGQGPEFLTYFQNEAQLEKSRLLSDRFSAERPKGSFSTLEIQRTEQGDSAMYLCASSPPGSNQPQHFGDGTRLSIL.

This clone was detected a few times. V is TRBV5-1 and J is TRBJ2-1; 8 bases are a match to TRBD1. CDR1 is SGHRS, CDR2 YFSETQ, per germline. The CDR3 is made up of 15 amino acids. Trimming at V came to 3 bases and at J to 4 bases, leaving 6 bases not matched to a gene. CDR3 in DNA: TGCGCCAGCAGCTCCGGGACAGGAGAATACAATGAGCAGTTCTTC. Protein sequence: CASSSGTGEYNEQFF. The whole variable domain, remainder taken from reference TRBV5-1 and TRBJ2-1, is KAGVTQTPRYLIKTRGQQVTLSCSPISGHRSVSWYQQTPGQGLQFLFEYFSETQRNKGNFPGRFSGRQFSNSRSEMNVSTLELGDSALYLCASSSGTGEYNEQFFGPGTRLTVL.

The CDR3 sequence: CASSLGTIGEETQYF. In DNA, the CDR3 is TGTGCCAGCAGCCTCGGGACTATAGGCGAAGAGACCCAGTACTTC. The V call is TRBV11-2, the J call TRBJ2-5; 7 bases agree with TRBD2. Germline V gene data show CDR1 as SGHAT and CDR2 as FQNNGV. V trimming: 5 bases; J trimming: 3 bases; junction bases outside the gene matches: 9. There are 15 residues in the CDR3.

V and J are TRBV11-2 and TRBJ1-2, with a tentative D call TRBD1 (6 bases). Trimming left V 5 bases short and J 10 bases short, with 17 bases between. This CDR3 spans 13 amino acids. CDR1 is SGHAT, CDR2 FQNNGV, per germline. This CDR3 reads CASSTGQSVDYTF. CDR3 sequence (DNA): TGTGCCAGCAGCACCGGACAGTCGGTTGACTACACCTTC.